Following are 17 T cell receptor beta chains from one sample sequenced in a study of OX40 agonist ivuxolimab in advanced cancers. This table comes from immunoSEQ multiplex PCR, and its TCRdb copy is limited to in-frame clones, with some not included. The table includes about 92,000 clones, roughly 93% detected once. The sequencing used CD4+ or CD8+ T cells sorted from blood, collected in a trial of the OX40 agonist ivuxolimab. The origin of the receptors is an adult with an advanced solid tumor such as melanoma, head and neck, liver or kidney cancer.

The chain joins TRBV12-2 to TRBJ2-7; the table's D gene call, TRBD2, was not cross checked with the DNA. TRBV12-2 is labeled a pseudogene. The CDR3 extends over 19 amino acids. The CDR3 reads CASRLGQGTSGHRSYEQYF. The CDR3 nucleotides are TGTGCAAGTCGCTTAGGACAGGGGACTAGCGGGCACCGCTCCTACGAGCAGTACTTC.

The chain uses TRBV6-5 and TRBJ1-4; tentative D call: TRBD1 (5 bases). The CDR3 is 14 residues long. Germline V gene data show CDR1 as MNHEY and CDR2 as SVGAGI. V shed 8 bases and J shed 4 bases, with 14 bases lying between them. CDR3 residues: CASGRWRGNEKLFF. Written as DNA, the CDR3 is TGTGCCAGCGGCCGGTGGAGGGGTAATGAAAAACTGTTTTTT.

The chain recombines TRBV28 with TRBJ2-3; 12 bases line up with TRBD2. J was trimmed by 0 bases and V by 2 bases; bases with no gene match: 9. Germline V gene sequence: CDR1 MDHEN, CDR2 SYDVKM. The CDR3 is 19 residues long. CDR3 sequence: CASSLGSSGGGPSTDTQYF. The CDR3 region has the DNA TGTGCCAGCAGTTTAGGGTCTAGCGGGGGGGGACCTAGCACAGATACGCAGTATTTT. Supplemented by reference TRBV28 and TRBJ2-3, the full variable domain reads DVKVTQSSRYLVKRTGEKVFLECVQDMDHENMFWYRQDPGLGLRLIYFSYDVKMKEKGDIPEGYSVSREKKERFSLILESASTNQTSMYLCASSLGSSGGGPSTDTQYFGPGTRLTVL.

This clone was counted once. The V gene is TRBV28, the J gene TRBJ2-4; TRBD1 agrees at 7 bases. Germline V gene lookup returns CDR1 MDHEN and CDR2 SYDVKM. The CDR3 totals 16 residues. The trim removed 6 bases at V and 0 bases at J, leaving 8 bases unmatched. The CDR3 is CASRITGVLAKNIQYF. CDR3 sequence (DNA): TGTGCCAGCAGGATAACAGGGGTCCTAGCCAAAAACATTCAGTACTTC.

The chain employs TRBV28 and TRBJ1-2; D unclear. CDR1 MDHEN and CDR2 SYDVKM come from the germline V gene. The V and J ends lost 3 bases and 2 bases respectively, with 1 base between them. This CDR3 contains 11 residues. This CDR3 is CASSFNYGYTF. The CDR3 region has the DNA TGTGCCAGCAGTTTCAACTATGGCTACACCTTC.

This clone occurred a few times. The CDR3 DNA sequence: TGTGCCTGGAGTGATCTGGGGACAACCTCGGCCGGGGAGCTGTTTTTT. Translation: CAWSDLGTTSAGELFF. The chain carries TRBV30 and TRBJ2-2, with D possibly matching TRBD1 (6 bases). The germline V gene encodes CDR1 GTSNPN and CDR2 SVGIG (reference sequence). The CDR3 is made up of 16 amino acids. Trimming stripped 1 base from V and 6 bases from J, with 18 bases between.

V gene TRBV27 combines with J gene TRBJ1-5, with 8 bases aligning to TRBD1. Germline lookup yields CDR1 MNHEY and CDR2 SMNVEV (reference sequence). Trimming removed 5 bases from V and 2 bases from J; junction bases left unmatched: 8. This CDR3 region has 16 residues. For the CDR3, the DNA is TGTGCCAGCAGTCTTCGGACAGGGAGTGGCAATCAGCCCCAGCATTTT. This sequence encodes CASSLRTGSGNQPQHF.

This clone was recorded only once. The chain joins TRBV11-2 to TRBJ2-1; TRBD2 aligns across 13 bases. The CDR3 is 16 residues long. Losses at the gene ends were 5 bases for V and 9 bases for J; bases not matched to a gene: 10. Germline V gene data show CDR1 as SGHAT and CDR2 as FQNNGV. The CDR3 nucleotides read TGTGCCAGCAGCACCTCACTAGCGGGAGGGCCGATTGAGCAGTTCTTC. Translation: CASSTSLAGGPIEQFF. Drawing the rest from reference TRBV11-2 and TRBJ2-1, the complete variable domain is EAGVAQSPRYKIIEKRQSVAFWCNPISGHATLYWYQQILGQGPKLLIQFQNNGVVDDSQLPKDRFSAERLKGVDSTLKIQPAKLEDSAVYLCASSTSLAGGPIEQFFGPGTRLTVL.

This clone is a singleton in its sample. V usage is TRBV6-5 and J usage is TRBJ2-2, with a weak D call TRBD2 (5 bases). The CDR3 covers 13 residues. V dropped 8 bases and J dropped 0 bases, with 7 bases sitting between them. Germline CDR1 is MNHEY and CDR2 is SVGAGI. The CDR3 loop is CASWGANTGELFF. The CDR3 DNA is TGTGCCAGCTGGGGAGCGAACACCGGGGAGCTGTTTTTT.

As DNA, the CDR3 is TGTGCCAGCAGCTTGGACAGGGTTCAGAGCAATGAGCAGTTCTTC. It yields the protein CASSLDRVQSNEQFF. The gene calls are TRBV5-4 and TRBJ2-1, with D perhaps matching TRBD1 (6 bases). The CDR3 extends over 15 amino acids. Trimming removed 0 bases at V and 6 bases at J, with 13 bases between. Looked up from germline, CDR1 is SGHNT and CDR2 is YYREEE (reference sequence). Complete variable domain (other parts from reference TRBV5-4 and TRBJ2-1): ETGVTQSPTHLIKTRGQQVTLRCSSQSGHNTVSWYQQALGQGPQFIFQYYREEENGRGNFPPRFSGLQFPNYSSELNVNALELDDSALYLCASSLDRVQSNEQFFGPGTRLTVL.

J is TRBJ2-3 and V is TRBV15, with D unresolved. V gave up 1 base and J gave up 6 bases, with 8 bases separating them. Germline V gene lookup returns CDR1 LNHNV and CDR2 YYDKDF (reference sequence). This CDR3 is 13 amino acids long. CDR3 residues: CATSRVGGDTQYF. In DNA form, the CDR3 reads TGTGCCACCAGCAGAGTGGGCGGCGATACGCAGTATTTT.

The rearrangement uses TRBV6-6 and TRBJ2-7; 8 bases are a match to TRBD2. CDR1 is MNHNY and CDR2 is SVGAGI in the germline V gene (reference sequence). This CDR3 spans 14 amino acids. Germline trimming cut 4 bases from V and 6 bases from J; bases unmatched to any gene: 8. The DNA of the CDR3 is TGTGCCAGCAGTTCGGGAGGGCCCACGCGCGAGCAGTACTTC. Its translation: CASSSGGPTREQYF.

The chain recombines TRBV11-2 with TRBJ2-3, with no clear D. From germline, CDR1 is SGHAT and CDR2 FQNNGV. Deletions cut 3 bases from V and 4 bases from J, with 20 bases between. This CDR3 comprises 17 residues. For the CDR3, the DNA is TGTGCCAGCAGCTTTCGTGTGACCACTCCCTCCGCAGATACGCAGTATTTT. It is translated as CASSFRVTTPSADTQYF.

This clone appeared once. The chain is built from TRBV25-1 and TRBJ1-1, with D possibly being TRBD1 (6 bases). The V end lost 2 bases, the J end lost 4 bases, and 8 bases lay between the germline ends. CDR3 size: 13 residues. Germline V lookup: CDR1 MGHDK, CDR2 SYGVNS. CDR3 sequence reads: CASSEVGATEAFF. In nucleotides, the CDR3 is TGTGCCAGCAGTGAAGTGGGGGCCACTGAAGCTTTCTTT.

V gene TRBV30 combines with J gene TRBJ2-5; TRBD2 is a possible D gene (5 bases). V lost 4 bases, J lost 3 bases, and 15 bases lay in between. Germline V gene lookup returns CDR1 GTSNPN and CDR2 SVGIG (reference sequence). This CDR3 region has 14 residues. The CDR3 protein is CAWTRTSLKETQYF. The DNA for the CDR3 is TGTGCCTGGACTCGTACTAGTTTGAAAGAGACCCAGTACTTC.

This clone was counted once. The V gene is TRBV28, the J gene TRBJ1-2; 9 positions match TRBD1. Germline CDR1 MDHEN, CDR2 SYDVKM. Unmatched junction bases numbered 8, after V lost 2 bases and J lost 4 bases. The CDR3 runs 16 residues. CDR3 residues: CASSLVGQGPVYGYTF. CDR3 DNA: TGTGCCAGCAGTTTAGTAGGACAGGGGCCCGTCTATGGCTACACCTTC.

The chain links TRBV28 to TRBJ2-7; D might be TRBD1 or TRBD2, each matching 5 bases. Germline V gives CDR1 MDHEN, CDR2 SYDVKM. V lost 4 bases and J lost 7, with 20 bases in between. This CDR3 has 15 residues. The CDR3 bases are TGTGCCAGCAGTTCCCCGGGACGCAGGAGTAAGGAGCAGTACTTC. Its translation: CASSSPGRRSKEQYF.